These 6 T cell receptor beta chains came from one sample sequenced in a study of CD8 T cells in ankylosing spondylitis. TCRdb analysed the 5' RACE reads with MiXCR anew, one entry per CDR3 protein. The data show fewer than 25,000 distinct CDR3 sequences, around 13% seen once. The sequenced sample was blood. Receptors were obtained from a male donor with ankylosing spondylitis or in good health (not recorded which).

J is TRBJ2-7 and V is TRBV5-4; the D gene is possibly TRBD2 (5 bases). Per germline, CDR1 SGHNT and CDR2 YYREEE (reference sequence). Trimming shortened V by 4 bases and J by 7 bases, and 18 bases separated the two germline ends. This CDR3 spans 14 amino acids. Written as DNA, the CDR3 is TGTGCCAGCAGCCCGGCCCTTTTCGAGGGAGAGCAGTACTTC. Protein: CASSPALFEGEQYF.

This clonotype was observed a few times. The chain uses TRBV29-1 and TRBJ2-5; unclear D gene. V gave up 1 base and J gave up 3 bases, with 6 bases separating them. Germline loops: CDR1 SQVTM, CDR2 ANQGSEA. This CDR3 has 12 residues. CDR3 in amino acids: CSVEGLEETQYF. The CDR3 DNA sequence: TGCAGCGTTGAAGGTTTGGAAGAGACCCAGTACTTC.

The chain joins TRBV25-1 to TRBJ1-4; TRBD1 matches 12 bases. CDR1 is MGHDK, CDR2 SYGVNS, per germline. V dropped 4 bases and J dropped 2; count of bases not matched to a gene: 5. The CDR3 extends over 17 amino acids. This chain's CDR3 is CASSGTGQGATNEKLFF. The CDR3 region has the DNA TGTGCCAGCAGTGGAACGGGACAGGGGGCCACTAATGAAAAACTGTTTTTT.

In its sample, this clonotype was seen many times. The chain employs TRBV29-1 and TRBJ2-7; TRBD1 matches 9 bases. Germline values: CDR1 SQVTM, CDR2 ANQGSEA. The trim removed 5 bases at V and 9 bases at J, leaving 5 bases unmatched. This CDR3 contains 11 residues. DNA for the CDR3: TGCAGCGTTCAGACAGGGGGGGCGCAGTACTTC. Translated, it gives CSVQTGGAQYF.

This clonotype occurred a few times. J is TRBJ2-1 and V is TRBV5-1; D call uncertain. CDR3 length: 13 residues. Germline-derived CDR1 and CDR2 are SGHRS and YFSETQ. Trimming left V 0 bases short and J 8 bases short, with 9 bases between. CDR3 DNA: TGCGCCAGCAGCTTGGAATATGGGTATGAGCAGTTCTTC. It is translated as CASSLEYGYEQFF.

Here the CDR3 reads CSALQGPGELFF. The CDR3 nucleotides read TGCAGCGCTCTACAGGGCCCCGGGGAGCTGTTTTTT. The gene calls are TRBV29-1 and TRBJ2-2; tentatively, D is TRBD1 (6 bases). This CDR3 is 12 amino acids long. Germline CDR1 is SQVTM and CDR2 is ANQGSEA. Trimming stripped 7 bases from V and 6 bases from J, with 12 bases between.